Shown below are 5 T cell receptor beta chains from a single sample sequenced in a study of shared clonotypes between healthy human individuals. Naive CD8 cells were CD45RO-negative, positively selected for CCR7, excluding terminally differentiated effector memory CD45RA+ cells. Assay: immunoSEQ multiplex PCR; the TCRdb copy retains only in-frame clones and omits some. The sample holds about 580,000 clones, roughly 98% seen once. Sequenced: naive CD8+ T cells sorted from blood. The receptors originated from a man aged 25 to 40 in good health.

V and J are TRBV18 and TRBJ1-1; D uncertain. Germline loops: CDR1 KGHSH, CDR2 LQKENI. Trimming left V 6 bases short and J 0 bases short, with 5 bases between. The CDR3 has 12 residues. The DNA for the CDR3 is TGTGCCAGCTCCGCCATGAACACTGAAGCTTTCTTT. It encodes CASSAMNTEAFF.

As to this clone: The same CDR3 is also encoded by other DNA sequences in this sample. The chain is built from TRBV15 and TRBJ1-4; 9 positions match TRBD1. After removal of 3 bases from V and 8 bases from J, the junction contained 4 bases not matched to a gene. The CDR3 is 14 residues long. Germline CDR1 and CDR2: LNHNV and YYDKDF (reference sequence). The CDR3 sequence: CATSRDRGGEKLFF. CDR3 bases: TGTGCCACCAGCAGGGACAGGGGAGGCGAAAAACTGTTTTTT.

V usage is TRBV4-3 and J usage is TRBJ2-7; D possibly corresponds to TRBD1 (6 bases). V was clipped by 1 base and J by 1 base, with 14 bases between them. Germline values: CDR1 LGHNA, CDR2 YSLEER. This CDR3 has 16 residues. CDR3: CASSQALGAGSYEQYF. CDR3 nucleotides: TGCGCCAGCAGCCAAGCGTTGGGGGCCGGATCCTACGAGCAGTACTTC.

The V gene is TRBV9, the J gene TRBJ1-2, with 8 nucleotides matching TRBD1. Germline V gene lookup returns CDR1 SGDLS and CDR2 YYNGEE. V shed 3 bases and J 0 bases; nucleotides not matched to a gene: 4. The CDR3 covers 15 residues. The DNA for the CDR3 is TGTGCCAGCAGCGGAGGACAGGGAACTAACTATGGCTACACCTTC. Protein: CASSGGQGTNYGYTF.

This chain uses TRBV7-6 with TRBJ1-5; 7 nucleotides agree with TRBD1. The CDR3 consists of 16 residues. Per the germline V gene, CDR1 is SGHVS and CDR2 is FNYEAQ. The V gene end was trimmed by 4 bases and the J gene end by 5 bases; junction bases not matched to a gene: 11. CDR3 protein: CASSSSDREEDQPQHF. CDR3 nucleotide sequence: TGTGCCAGCAGCTCCTCTGACAGGGAGGAGGATCAGCCCCAGCATTTT.